Following are 29 T cell receptor beta chains from one sample sequenced in a study of shared clonotypes between healthy human individuals. Method: immunoSEQ multiplex PCR; TCRdb's copy keeps in-frame clones and lacks some. The sample carries 500,000 to 550,000 clones, 95% to 96% recorded once. Sequenced material: naive CD4+ T cells sorted from blood. Subset specified: CD45RA+ positively selected. The source of these receptors is a woman aged 30 to 39 in good health.

The chain joins TRBV5-6 to TRBJ2-1; TRBD2 agrees at 14 bases. V lost 4 bases, J lost 7 bases, and 7 bases stayed unmatched. The germline V gene encodes CDR1 SGHDT and CDR2 YYEEEE. The CDR3 has 16 amino acids. The CDR3 sequence is CASSGGLAGVGNEQFF. CDR3 nucleotide sequence: TGTGCCAGCAGCGGGGGACTAGCGGGAGTGGGTAATGAGCAGTTCTTC. The full variable domain, its missing parts supplied by reference TRBV5-6 and TRBJ2-1, is DAGVTQSPTHLIKTRGQQVTLRCSPKSGHDTVSWYQQALGQGPQFIFQYYEEEERQRGNFPDRFSGHQFPNYSSELNVNALLLGDSALYLCASSGGLAGVGNEQFFGPGTRLTVL.

J is TRBJ2-2 and V is TRBV7-3; D might be TRBD1 or TRBD2, each matching 5 bases. Germline V gene sequence: CDR1 SGHTA, CDR2 FQGTGA. The CDR3 loop spans 16 amino acids. V lost 2 bases and J 0 bases, leaving 10 bases between the germline ends. The CDR3: CASSLGDGPNTGELFF. For the CDR3, the DNA is TGTGCCAGCAGCTTAGGGGACGGCCCGAACACCGGGGAGCTGTTTTTT.

The chain is built from TRBV6-6 and TRBJ2-5, with 9 bases that match TRBD1. CDR1 is MNHNY, CDR2 SVGAGI, per germline (reference sequence). J lost 9 bases, V lost 4 bases, and 9 bases had no gene match. This CDR3 is built from 14 residues. The CDR3: CASSSPGQGQSQYF. The CDR3 DNA reads as TGTGCCAGCAGTTCTCCGGGACAGGGTCAGTCCCAGTACTTC.

The V call is TRBV28, the J call TRBJ2-7; D possibly matches TRBD1 or TRBD2 (5 bases each). CDR1 is MDHEN and CDR2 is SYDVKM in the germline V gene. V lost 5 bases, J lost 1 base, and 12 bases lay in between. CDR3 length: 14 amino acids. The CDR3 is CASSSGTDSYEQYF. The CDR3 DNA is TGTGCCAGCAGTAGTGGGACGGATTCCTACGAGCAGTACTTC.

This chain links TRBV28 with TRBJ2-7, with TRBD2 identical over 9 bases. CDR3 length equals 16 residues. The V segment lost 5 bases and the J segment 6 bases; nucleotides outside the gene matches: 14. Per the germline V gene, CDR1 is MDHEN and CDR2 is SYDVKM. The CDR3 region has the DNA TGTGCCAGCAGTCCCCATAGCGGGAGTCCTACATCCGAGCAGTACTTC. The encoded protein is CASSPHSGSPTSEQYF.

The chain employs TRBV27 and TRBJ2-1; D is unresolved. V was pared by 5 bases and J by 0 bases, with 5 bases between. This CDR3 region has 13 residues. From germline, CDR1 is MNHEY and CDR2 SMNVEV (reference sequence). CDR3: CASSSSSYNEQFF. The DNA of the CDR3 is TGTGCCAGCAGTAGCAGCTCCTACAATGAGCAGTTCTTC.

The genes are TRBV18 and TRBJ2-3; D call uncertain. Between the trimmed V and J ends, which lost 3 bases and 6 bases, there was a span of 13 bases. The CDR3 sequence is 14 residues long. Germline values: CDR1 KGHSH, CDR2 LQKENI. CDR3 amino acids: CASSPPSTGDTQYF. CDR3 nucleotide sequence: TGTGCCAGCTCACCGCCTTCCACCGGGGATACGCAGTATTTT.

The genes are TRBV11-2 and TRBJ1-3; tentatively, D is TRBD1 (6 bases). Trimming removed 2 bases at V and 11 bases at J, with 10 bases between. This CDR3 spans 12 amino acids. In germline, CDR1 is SGHAT, CDR2 FQNNGV. DNA of the CDR3: TGTGCCAGCAGCTTAAGGGAGGGGGCCATATATTTT. Translating it yields CASSLREGAIYF. Drawing the rest from reference TRBV11-2 and TRBJ1-3, the complete variable domain is EAGVAQSPRYKIIEKRQSVAFWCNPISGHATLYWYQQILGQGPKLLIQFQNNGVVDDSQLPKDRFSAERLKGVDSTLKIQPAKLEDSAVYLCASSLREGAIYFGEGSWLTVV.

The rearrangement links TRBV7-9 to TRBJ1-4; 9 nucleotides align to TRBD1. The CDR3 runs to 15 residues. CDR1 is SEHNR and CDR2 is FQNEAQ in the germline V gene (reference sequence). The V segment lost 2 bases and the J segment 7 bases; nucleotides outside the gene matches: 5. The CDR3 sequence is CASSLSDRGSEKLFF. The CDR3 DNA reads TGTGCCAGCAGCTTATCGGACAGGGGTAGTGAAAAACTGTTTTTT.

This clone was observed a single time. The CDR3 sequence: CASSLSTGGETQYF. CDR3 DNA sequence: TGCGCCAGCAGCTTGAGTACAGGGGGGGAGACCCAGTACTTC. The rearrangement uses TRBV5-1 and TRBJ2-5; 8 nucleotides match TRBD1. The V and J ends lost 1 base and 5 bases, in that order; junction bases with no gene match: 4. In germline, CDR1 is SGHRS, CDR2 YFSETQ. The CDR3 has 14 residues. Full variable domain (remainder filled in from reference TRBV5-1 and TRBJ2-5): KAGVTQTPRYLIKTRGQQVTLSCSPISGHRSVSWYQQTPGQGLQFLFEYFSETQRNKGNFPGRFSGRQFSNSRSEMNVSTLELGDSALYLCASSLSTGGETQYFGPGTRLLVL.

The chain recombines TRBV18 with TRBJ2-7, with TRBD2 identical over 8 bases. CDR3 length: 13 amino acids. Germline V gene data show CDR1 as KGHSH and CDR2 as LQKENI. The J segment lost 6 bases and the V segment lost 2 bases, leaving 3 bases of the junction unmatched. CDR3 sequence reads: CASSPETSAEQYF. The CDR3 DNA follows: TGTGCCAGCTCACCAGAGACTAGCGCCGAGCAGTACTTC.

This clone was found once. The chain recombines TRBV30 with TRBJ1-1; D is perhaps TRBD1 (6 bases). In germline, CDR1 is GTSNPN, CDR2 SVGIG (reference sequence). The germline V and J ends were trimmed by 0 bases and 6 bases, with 11 bases remaining between them. The CDR3 contains 13 residues. CDR3 in DNA: TGTGCCTGGAGTGTCAGGGAGGGGGCTGAAGCTTTCTTT. Translated: CAWSVREGAEAFF.

The chain has TRBV11-2 and TRBJ2-7; D is possibly TRBD1 (6 bases). V gave up 1 base and J gave up 2 bases, with 15 bases separating them. The CDR3 extends over 16 amino acids. CDR1 is SGHAT, CDR2 FQNNGV, per germline. The CDR3 coding sequence is TGTGCCAGCAGCTTAGCACGGACAGTGAGAGCCTACGAGCAGTACTTC. Translation: CASSLARTVRAYEQYF.

With regard to this clone: Other DNA sequences within the sample encode an identical CDR3. The rearrangement links TRBV28 to TRBJ1-5, with D unresolved. Trimming took 7 bases from V and 0 from J, leaving 10 bases between them. Per the germline V gene, CDR1 is MDHEN and CDR2 is SYDVKM. The CDR3 loop spans 14 amino acids. The CDR3 nucleotides read TGTGCCAGCACAGGTGCTTATAGCAATCAGCCCCAGCATTTT. Protein product: CASTGAYSNQPQHF. Together with reference TRBV28 and TRBJ1-5, the CDR3 gives the full variable domain: DVKVTQSSRYLVKRTGEKVFLECVQDMDHENMFWYRQDPGLGLRLIYFSYDVKMKEKGDIPEGYSVSREKKERFSLILESASTNQTSMYLCASTGAYSNQPQHFGDGTRLSIL.

The chain carries TRBV7-9 and TRBJ2-7, with D possibly TRBD2 on 5 matching bases. CDR1 SEHNR and CDR2 FQNEAQ come from the germline V gene (reference sequence). This CDR3 region has 13 residues. The germline V and J ends were trimmed by 1 base and 4 bases, with 8 bases remaining between them. This CDR3 reads CASSLEERYEQYF. CDR3 nucleotide sequence: TGTGCCAGCAGCTTAGAAGAGCGGTACGAGCAGTACTTC.

This chain joins TRBV28 and TRBJ2-3; the D gene is possibly TRBD2 (6 bases). Germline-derived CDR1 and CDR2 are MDHEN and SYDVKM. This CDR3 region has 15 residues. V was trimmed by 4 bases and J by 4 bases, leaving 15 bases between them. The CDR3 DNA is TGTGCCAGCAGTTCCCATGGAGCGGGCGCAGATACGCAGTATTTT. This encodes CASSSHGAGADTQYF. Using reference TRBV28 and TRBJ2-3 for the parts outside the CDR3, the full variable domain is DVKVTQSSRYLVKRTGEKVFLECVQDMDHENMFWYRQDPGLGLRLIYFSYDVKMKEKGDIPEGYSVSREKKERFSLILESASTNQTSMYLCASSSHGAGADTQYFGPGTRLTVL.

The V call is TRBV18, the J call TRBJ2-7, with 7 bases lining up with TRBD1. The germline V gene encodes CDR1 KGHSH and CDR2 LQKENI. The CDR3 consists of 13 residues. The V and J ends lost 6 bases and 6 bases, in that order; junction bases with no gene match: 8. CDR3 DNA sequence: TGTGCCAGCTCTATAGACAGGGATGGCGAGCAGTACTTC. Translating gives CASSIDRDGEQYF.

The chain uses TRBV10-2 and TRBJ2-2, with D hard to call. This CDR3 has 12 residues. Trimming removed 3 bases at V and 6 bases at J, with 5 bases between. CDR1 is WSHSY, CDR2 SAAADI, per germline. CDR3 in amino acids: CASSESSGELFF. CDR3 DNA: TGCGCCAGCAGTGAATCTTCCGGGGAGCTGTTTTTT.

V is TRBV2 and J is TRBJ2-5; D call uncertain. The germline V gene encodes CDR1 SNHLY and CDR2 FYNNEI. This CDR3 has 13 amino acids. V lost 7 bases and J 2 bases, leaving 11 bases between the germline ends. The CDR3 DNA sequence: TGTGCCAGCAATGGCAACCCTCAAGAGACCCAGTACTTC. It yields the protein CASNGNPQETQYF. The full variable domain, with the rest looked up from reference TRBV2 and TRBJ2-5, is EPEVTQTPSHQVTQMGQEVILRCVPISNHLYFYWYRQILGQKVEFLVSFYNNEISEKSEIFDDQFSVERPDGSNFTLKIRSTKLEDSAMYFCASNGNPQETQYFGPGTRLLVL.

V and J are TRBV6-5 and TRBJ1-5, with 7 bases that match TRBD1. CDR1 MNHEY and CDR2 SVGAGI come from the germline V gene. Trimming removed 6 bases from V and 1 base from J; junction bases left unmatched: 6. This CDR3 is 15 amino acids long. The CDR3, as DNA: TGTGCCAGCAGACGAACAGGGGAGAGCAATCAGCCCCAGCATTTT. It codes for CASRRTGESNQPQHF.

The rearrangement uses TRBV5-4 and TRBJ2-5; TRBD2 matches at 8 bases. The J call may be in error: the DNA end matches TRBJ2-7 better. The CDR3 runs 15 residues. Germline V gives CDR1 SGHNT, CDR2 YYREEE (reference sequence). The CDR3 DNA sequence: TGTGCCAGCAGTACCGGGAGGGCCTACCTGAACGAGCAGTACTTC. Translating it yields CASSTGRAYLNEQYF.

As for this clone: A read error may produce the germline difference seen at one junction end. The chain joins TRBV12-5 to TRBJ2-5; tentative D call: TRBD1 (5 bases). CDR3 length: 14 residues. Germline CDR1 is LGHNT and CDR2 is FRNRAP. The CDR3 DNA is TGTGCTAGTGGCTTGGGGCACAGTGGAGAGACCCAGTACTTC. Its translation: CASGLGHSGETQYF.

The CDR3 DNA follows: TGTGCCAGCAGCTTCTGGGGGGGTAGCTCCTACGAGCAGTACTTC. As protein: CASSFWGGSSYEQYF. This rearrangement joins TRBV11-2 to TRBJ2-7; 7 nucleotides line up with TRBD2. The CDR3 loop spans 15 amino acids. Germline V gene sequence: CDR1 SGHAT, CDR2 FQNNGV. V lost 3 bases to trimming and J lost 0 bases; unmatched junction nucleotides: 5.

The chain recombines TRBV7-9 with TRBJ1-1; D may be TRBD1 (5 bases). Trimming left V 4 bases short and J 5 bases short, with 17 bases between. The length of the CDR3 is 15 residues. CDR1 is SEHNR, CDR2 FQNEAQ, per germline (reference sequence). CDR3 amino acids: CASSSIRGARTEAFF. CDR3 nucleotide sequence: TGTGCCAGCAGCTCAATCAGAGGGGCTCGAACTGAAGCTTTCTTT.

V is TRBV5-1 and J is TRBJ2-1, with 9 bases matching TRBD2. J was trimmed by 0 bases and V by 4 bases; bases with no gene match: 5. Germline V gene data show CDR1 as SGHRS and CDR2 as YFSETQ. The CDR3 has 16 residues. The CDR3 coding sequence is TGCGCCAGCAGCCAGACTAGCGGTGCCTCCTACAATGAGCAGTTCTTC. Its protein is CASSQTSGASYNEQFF.

The count of this clone is one. The J gene is TRBJ2-3, the V gene TRBV4-1; 14 bases align to TRBD2. Trimming cost V 4 bases and J 6 bases; bases outside gene matches: 6. CDR1 MGHRA and CDR2 YSYEKL come from the germline V gene. CDR3 length: 16 amino acids. This chain's CDR3 is CASSPGLAGVGDTQYF. DNA of the CDR3: TGCGCCAGCAGCCCGGGACTAGCGGGAGTAGGTGATACGCAGTATTTT.

The rearrangement uses TRBV28 and TRBJ2-7, with D possibly TRBD2 on 5 matching bases. CDR1 MDHEN and CDR2 SYDVKM come from the germline V gene. The length of the CDR3 is 14 residues. Trimming left V 7 bases short and J 2 bases short, with 15 bases between. The CDR3 is CASIGETHAYEQYF. The CDR3 coding sequence is TGTGCCAGCATCGGGGAGACCCACGCCTACGAGCAGTACTTC. Full variable domain (missing parts from reference TRBV28 and TRBJ2-7): DVKVTQSSRYLVKRTGEKVFLECVQDMDHENMFWYRQDPGLGLRLIYFSYDVKMKEKGDIPEGYSVSREKKERFSLILESASTNQTSMYLCASIGETHAYEQYFGPGTRLTVT.

The V call is TRBV10-3, the J call TRBJ2-1; 8 positions agree with TRBD2. V lost 2 bases and J lost 12; bases outside the gene matches: 12. The CDR3 has 15 amino acids. From germline, CDR1 is ENHRY and CDR2 SYGVKD. For the CDR3, the DNA is TGTGCCATCAGTGAGGGGGAAGCGGGGGACTCTTGGCAGTTCTTC. Its protein product is CAISEGEAGDSWQFF.

J is TRBJ2-7 and V is TRBV10-3; 10 positions agree with TRBD2. The CDR3 contains 16 residues. In germline, CDR1 is ENHRY, CDR2 SYGVKD. With V trimmed by 0 bases and J by 3 bases, 5 bases remained unmatched. CDR3 in amino acids: CAISESRASGSYEQYF. The CDR3 region has the DNA TGTGCCATCAGTGAGTCGAGGGCTAGCGGGAGCTACGAGCAGTACTTC.